This TCR beta chain came from a study of T-cell memory formation after mild COVID-19 (dated by TCRdb to the early 2020s). Notes on the research overall: TCR sequence clusters from the two donors were largely donor specific. In two donors, T-cell clones that expanded and contracted after mild COVID-19 were tracked by sequencing TCRalpha and TCRbeta repertoires over time. Two young, previously healthy adult volunteers, one female and one male, were included in the cohort. The study at large found these results: Whether the second-wave clones peaking on day 37 were SARS-CoV-2 specific was not confirmed. Only a couple of mild cases were covered by the study, and larger cohorts that include severe cases with pre-infection samples were considered necessary. Clones that contracted from day 15 to 85 showed balanced CD4/CD8 phenotypes, whereas a second wave of clones that expanded from day 15 to 37 leaned towards CD4+. Some responding clones were detected in pre-infection memory, which suggested that pre-existing cross-reactive memory T cells had joined the SARS-CoV-2 response. Contracting CD4+ clones appeared mostly in the CM and EM memory subsets, whereas CD8+ clones were enriched in EMRA.

This clonotype was counted ten times or more. The antigen it binds to is not known. The input lacks base qualities; no much larger clone sits a single base away. Ficoll-Paque density gradient centrifugation was the method used to isolate PBMCs. The sample was run on an Illumina NovaSeq 6000. cDNA libraries for TCRalpha and TCRbeta were prepared by 5'RACE using constant-segment primers, with sample barcodes and unique molecular identifiers added. RNA was extracted from every sample with Trizol reagent. The libraries were amplified in two PCR steps, and the second step added a second sample barcode and Illumina TruSeq adapters. Sequencing of libraries was performed on an Illumina NovaSeq with 2 x 150 bp paired-end reads. The source study handled its data this way. With migec v1.2.7, reads were demultiplexed and then collapsed into UMI-guided consensus sequences. Using mixcr v2.1.11, UMI consensuses were aligned to TRA and TRB V and J templates and then assembled into clonotypes. Clonotypes were classified as expanded or contracted when called significant by both edgeR and NoisET, with noise models trained on biological replicates. For edgeR calls, the cutoffs were a false discovery rate-adjusted p below 0.01 and a log2 fold-change threshold of 1. As an exploratory analysis of dynamics, PCA with hierarchical clustering was applied to max-normalized trajectories of the 1000 most abundant clonotypes. Separately sequenced CD4+ and CD8+ repertoires were used to assign a CD4 or CD8 phenotype to each responding clone. TCRdb trimmed public reads at Q25 via fastp, called clones via MiXCR and kept in-frame beta chains. Records with the same CDR3 protein are collapsed into one entry carrying the most frequent genes and DNA. TCRdb, rather than the study authors, made the V and J calls. This sample has a few hundred thousand distinct CDR3 sequences in its table, and around a sixth of those were observed once. The ten largest make up 20% to 25% of the sample.

V loses 6 bases, J loses 0 bases, and the germline ends lie 15 bases apart. The CDR3, cysteine through phenylalanine, is 16 amino acids long. Solely the CDR3 DNA is kept, with 48 bases framed from the first base. CDR1 and CDR2 are drawn from the germline V gene (reference sequence): LNHDA, SQIVND. Sequenced material: PBMCs or a T cell subset sorted from them (not recorded which). The sequence was obtained from a man in his late teens or twenties who had mild COVID-19 (a few samples of this study predate the infection). The sample titles of this study are shuffled in the database, so cell type and time point are left out; the donor was told from shared clones. The chain uses TRBV19 and TRBJ1-5; no D gene call is confident. The CDR3 sequence is CASRQRSLDSNQPQHF. The nucleotide sequence reads TGTGCCAGTAGACAAAGGTCGTTAGATAGCAATCAGCCCCAGCATTTT.